This record concerns one TCR beta chain sequence. Antigen: not known. The sample is drawn from a study of identical twins. Trimming stripped 3 bases from V and 4 bases from J, with 12 bases between. The CDR3 extends over 14 amino acids. Germline CDR1 is DFQATT and CDR2 is SNEGSKA (reference sequence). Unique molecular identifiers were in the cDNA, with template-switch universal primer binding. TCRdb ran MiXCR on the 5' RACE reads and lists one entry per CDR3 protein. The sample consists of around 1.7 million distinct CDR3 sequences, roughly 35% of them appearing once. Study conclusions and caveats: Its conclusions, products of cross-sectional statistical analysis, did not come from following the same donors. In monozygotic twins, models underestimated the sharing of out-of-frame TCR alpha.

Material: cord blood. The genes are TRBV20-1 and TRBJ1-4; D may be TRBD1 (6 bases). The origin of this receptor is a newborn girl in good health. The CDR3 is CSARPGHGNEKLFF. In nucleotides, the CDR3 is TGCAGTGCTAGGCCGGGACATGGTAATGAAAAACTGTTTTTT.